This T cell receptor beta chain originates from a study of cytotoxic CD8 clonotypes in ibrutinib-treated CLL. Study-level information: The cohort had some 10 relapsed/refractory and around 14 treatment-naive patients, 17 IGHV unmutated.

Depths of 1 in 200,000 to 1 in 1 million T cells were the sequencing target. The method was immunoSEQ multiplex PCR; TCRdb's version includes in-frame clones alone and lacks a portion of them. The sample has 45,000 to 60,000 clones, 50% to 70% seen once. CDR1 and CDR2 (germline): MNHNS, SASEGT. The length of the CDR3 is 18 residues. V was cut by 0 bases and J by 0 bases, with 14 bases left in between. This clone was recorded a few times. The source of this sequence is a human donor with chronic lymphocytic leukemia. The sequencing used PBMCs, collected after 24 months of ibrutinib treatment. V is TRBV6-1 and J is TRBJ1-4, with D perhaps matching TRBD1 (5 bases). The CDR3 coding sequence is TGTGCCAGCAGTGAAGCGCTCCGGGGCTCAGCAACTAATGAAAAACTGTTTTTT. It yields the protein CASSEALRGSATNEKLFF.